The 32 T cell receptor beta chains below all came from one sample that was sequenced in a study of blood T cell repertoires in COVID-19. Libraries were prepared by immunoSEQ multiplex PCR; TCRdb keeps only in-frame clonotypes and omits some of them. The sample yields approximately 180,000 clones, 70% to 90% seen once. Material for sequencing was peripheral blood. These receptors came from a human donor with active or convalescent COVID-19. The donor label of this sample is uncertain.

The CDR3 sequence is CASKKQGGLDEQYF. In nucleotides, the CDR3 is TGTGCCAGCAAGAAACAGGGGGGGCTCGACGAGCAGTACTTC. This rearrangement joins TRBV27 to TRBJ2-7; possible D gene TRBD1, 8 bases. Trimming pared 7 bases from V and 5 bases from J, leaving 18 bases between. CDR1 is MNHEY and CDR2 is SMNVEV in the germline V gene (reference sequence). The CDR3 sequence is 14 residues long.

The chain combines TRBV27 with TRBJ1-6, with D tentatively TRBD1 (5 bases). The ends were cut back, 1 base at V and 9 bases at J, with 19 bases in the middle. This CDR3 spans 17 amino acids. The germline V gene encodes CDR1 MNHEY and CDR2 SMNVEV (reference sequence). The CDR3 here is CASSLYSRLRGGSPLHF. In nucleotides, the CDR3 is TGTGCCAGCAGTTTATATTCCCGCCTAAGGGGAGGTTCACCCCTCCACTTT.

The chain employs TRBV10-1 and TRBJ2-7; TRBD2 matches 7 bases. Germline V gene sequence: CDR1 WNHNN, CDR2 SYGVQD (reference sequence). V dropped 9 bases and J dropped 0; count of bases not matched to a gene: 5. The CDR3 has 13 amino acids. The CDR3 DNA reads as TGCGCCAGAGTAGCGGGTAGCTCCTACGAGCAGTACTTC. It codes for CARVAGSSYEQYF.

This chain connects TRBV7-9 to TRBJ2-1; possible D gene TRBD2, 5 bases. The germline V and J ends were trimmed by 1 base and 9 bases, with 16 bases remaining between them. CDR1 and CDR2 from the germline V gene are SEHNR and FQNEAQ (reference sequence). This CDR3 has 15 amino acids. The CDR3 sequence: CASSLGKDSMGEQFF. The CDR3, as DNA: TGTGCCAGCAGCTTAGGGAAGGACTCCATGGGTGAGCAGTTCTTC.

This clone was counted ten times or more. The rearrangement joins TRBV15 to TRBJ2-5, with 8 nucleotides matching TRBD2. The CDR3 covers 17 residues. V dropped 2 bases and J dropped 5; count of bases not matched to a gene: 13. The germline V gene has CDR1 LNHNV and CDR2 YYDKDF (reference sequence). This chain's CDR3 is CATSRPSPGQRGETQYF. CDR3 DNA sequence: TGTGCCACCAGCAGACCCTCTCCCGGACAGCGGGGGGAGACCCAGTACTTC.

The chain combines TRBV28 with TRBJ2-7; TRBD1 aligns across 7 bases. This CDR3 has 16 residues. After removal of 6 bases from V and 5 bases from J, the junction contained 16 bases not matched to a gene. CDR1 and CDR2 (germline): MDHEN, SYDVKM. CDR3 protein: CASSPTFDRAGDEQYF. For the CDR3, the DNA is TGTGCCAGCAGCCCCACCTTCGACAGGGCCGGGGACGAGCAGTACTTC.

The chain has TRBV30 and TRBJ2-3, with 8 bases fitting TRBD2. This CDR3 comprises 14 residues. Trimming removed 5 bases from V and 5 bases from J; junction bases left unmatched: 9. In germline, CDR1 is GTSNPN, CDR2 SVGIG (reference sequence). The CDR3 region has the DNA TGTGCCTGGGCCACTAGCGGTACACTAGATACGCAGTATTTT. Translating gives CAWATSGTLDTQYF.

The chain couples TRBV12-5 to TRBJ1-1; possibly TRBD1 for D (5 bases). The CDR3 totals 14 residues. Germline assignment: CDR1 LGHNT and CDR2 FRNRAP. Trimming removed 5 bases from V and 1 base from J, with 11 bases in between. The CDR3 loop reads CASGSGTENTEAFF. DNA for the CDR3: TGTGCTAGTGGTAGCGGGACGGAGAACACTGAAGCTTTCTTT.

V usage is TRBV10-3 and J usage is TRBJ1-2; TRBD1 agrees at 8 bases. In germline, CDR1 is ENHRY, CDR2 SYGVKD. This CDR3 region has 12 residues. V trimming: 4 bases; J trimming: 8 bases; junction bases outside the gene matches: 3. The chain's CDR3 is CAISADRGGYTF. DNA of the CDR3: TGTGCCATCAGTGCCGACAGGGGCGGCTACACCTTC.

V usage is TRBV2 and J usage is TRBJ1-2; D not resolved. Germline V gives CDR1 SNHLY, CDR2 FYNNEI. V was pared by 7 bases and J by 6 bases, with 18 bases between. The CDR3 consists of 14 residues. The CDR3 sequence: CASKGPQAGNGYTF. Written as DNA, the CDR3 is TGTGCCAGCAAAGGCCCCCAGGCCGGGAATGGCTACACCTTC.

The V and J genes are TRBV7-2 and TRBJ1-2; 11 bases are shared with TRBD1. V shed 5 bases, J shed 4 bases, and the junction held 6 bases outside the gene matches. Germline loops: CDR1 SGHTA, CDR2 FQGNSA. This CDR3 is 15 amino acids long. The CDR3 loop reads CASSVDRGRVYGYTF. CDR3 in DNA: TGTGCCAGCAGCGTGGACAGGGGGCGGGTCTATGGCTACACCTTC.

V is TRBV25-1 and J is TRBJ1-4, with D perhaps matching TRBD1 (6 bases). The CDR3 consists of 15 residues. V was trimmed by 2 bases and J by 6 bases, leaving 13 bases between them. Per the germline V gene, CDR1 is MGHDK and CDR2 is SYGVNS. Here the CDR3 reads CASSEMGAQDEKLFF. CDR3 DNA: TGTGCCAGCAGTGAAATGGGGGCGCAGGATGAAAAACTGTTTTTT. The whole variable domain, filled in from reference TRBV25-1 and TRBJ1-4, reads EADIYQTPRYLVIGTGKKITLECSQTMGHDKMYWYQQDPGMELHLIHYSYGVNSTEKGDLSSESTVSRIRTEHFPLTLESARPSHTSQYLCASSEMGAQDEKLFFGSGTQLSVL.

The chain links TRBV5-6 to TRBJ2-7; D perhaps matches TRBD2 (5 bases). The CDR3 spans 14 residues. V was cut by 0 bases and J by 2 bases, with 9 bases left in between. Germline values: CDR1 SGHDT, CDR2 YYEEEE. CDR3 protein: CASSLAWTPYEQYF. As DNA, the CDR3 is TGTGCCAGCAGCTTGGCGTGGACTCCCTACGAGCAGTACTTC. Using reference TRBV5-6 and TRBJ2-7 for the parts outside the CDR3, the full variable domain is DAGVTQSPTHLIKTRGQQVTLRCSPKSGHDTVSWYQQALGQGPQFIFQYYEEEERQRGNFPDRFSGHQFPNYSSELNVNALLLGDSALYLCASSLAWTPYEQYFGPGTRLTVT.

V is TRBV11-2 and J is TRBJ2-3; TRBD2 matches 8 bases. The germline V gene has CDR1 SGHAT and CDR2 FQNNGV. V shed 0 bases and J 1 base; nucleotides not matched to a gene: 0. This CDR3 has 15 amino acids. CDR3 protein: CASSLEAGGTDTQYF. The CDR3 DNA reads TGTGCCAGCAGCTTAGAAGCGGGGGGCACAGATACGCAGTATTTT.

Here the CDR3 reads CAIARGDGELFF. CDR3 coding DNA: TGTGCCATCGCTCGGGGGGACGGGGAGCTGTTTTTT. The chain carries TRBV10-3 and TRBJ2-2; 7 bases map to TRBD2. The CDR3 is 12 amino acids. Germline CDR1 reads ENHRY; CDR2 reads SYGVKD. Trimming took 8 bases from V and 7 from J; bases not matched to a gene: 4.

This clone was picked up one time. The chain employs TRBV25-1 and TRBJ1-2; unclear D gene. From germline, CDR1 is MGHDK and CDR2 SYGVNS. V was pared by 4 bases and J by 2 bases, with 11 bases between. CDR3 length: 14 residues. CDR3 nucleotide sequence: TGTGCCAGCAGTGGATCCGGACTGAACTATGGCTACACCTTC. Its translation is CASSGSGLNYGYTF.

This clone was recorded only once. The J gene is TRBJ2-7, the V gene TRBV7-2; 16 bases fit TRBD2. The V gene end was trimmed by 1 base and the J gene end by 3 bases; junction bases not matched to a gene: 9. CDR3 size: 19 residues. Germline CDR1 is SGHTA and CDR2 is FQGNSA. The CDR3 DNA reads as TGTGCCAGCAGCTTAGTGGGACTAGCGGGGGGGCCTCCCTACTACGAGCAGTACTTC. This codes for CASSLVGLAGGPPYYEQYF. The whole variable domain, remainder taken from reference TRBV7-2 and TRBJ2-7, is GAGVSQSPSNKVTEKGKDVELRCDPISGHTALYWYRQSLGQGLEFLIYFQGNSAPDKSGLPSDRFSAERTGGSVSTLTIQRTQQEDSAVYLCASSLVGLAGGPPYYEQYFGPGTRLTVT.

The chain joins TRBV6-5 to TRBJ1-4; 7 nucleotides match TRBD1. This CDR3 contains 13 residues. V lost 6 bases to trimming and J lost 8 bases; unmatched junction nucleotides: 6. Germline V gene data show CDR1 as MNHEY and CDR2 as SVGAGI. The CDR3 coding sequence is TGTGCCAGCAGGAGACAGGGAGCCGAAAAACTGTTTTTT. Its protein product is CASRRQGAEKLFF.

This clone was counted a single time. The rearrangement uses TRBV7-9 and TRBJ2-2; TRBD2 matches 8 bases. This CDR3 spans 16 amino acids. The germline V gene encodes CDR1 SEHNR and CDR2 FQNEAQ (reference sequence). Trimming took 3 bases from V and 6 from J; bases not matched to a gene: 9. The CDR3 is CASSLFPRGGSGELFF. The CDR3 nucleotides are TGTGCCAGCAGCTTGTTCCCCCGGGGGGGCTCCGGGGAGCTGTTTTTT.

The chain combines TRBV11-3 with TRBJ2-1, with a possible D match to TRBD1 (6 bases). V was cut by 0 bases and J by 5 bases, with 11 bases left in between. CDR3 length: 15 residues. Looked up from germline, CDR1 is SGHNT and CDR2 is YENEEA. CDR3 in DNA: TGTGCCAGCAGCTTAGATTGGGGACATAACAATGAGCAGTTCTTC. Translated: CASSLDWGHNNEQFF. Together with reference TRBV11-3 and TRBJ2-1, the CDR3 gives the full variable domain: EAGVVQSPRYKIIEKKQPVAFWCNPISGHNTLYWYLQNLGQGPELLIRYENEEAVDDSQLPKDRFSAERLKGVDSTLKIQPAELGDSAVYLCASSLDWGHNNEQFFGPGTRLTVL.

The V and J genes are TRBV7-2 and TRBJ1-2; the D is unclear. This CDR3 has 15 residues. Trimming removed 5 bases from V and 7 bases from J, with 20 bases in between. Germline CDR1 reads SGHTA; CDR2 reads FQGNSA. CDR3 in amino acids: CASSAVPGSGSGYTF. The CDR3 region has the DNA TGTGCCAGCAGCGCGGTACCGGGGTCCGGATCTGGCTACACCTTC.

The genes are TRBV2 and TRBJ2-7, with 8 bases lining up with TRBD2. The CDR3 runs 14 residues. CDR1 SNHLY and CDR2 FYNNEI come from the germline V gene. V was pared by 3 bases and J by 2 bases, with 3 bases of the junction left unmatched. The CDR3 bases are TGTGCCAGCAGTGAGCCGGGAGGGCCCTACGAGCAGTACTTC. Translating gives CASSEPGGPYEQYF.

The chain couples TRBV3-1 (or the pseudogene TRBV3-2) to TRBJ1-5; 7 nucleotides agree with TRBD1. CDR1 and CDR2 (germline): LGHDT, YNNKEL (reference sequence). V was pared by 4 bases and J by 2 bases, with 2 bases of the junction left unmatched. The CDR3 has 14 residues. In DNA form, the CDR3 reads TGTGCCAGCAGCCCCCAGGGGGGCAATCAGCCCCAGCATTTT. This sequence encodes CASSPQGGNQPQHF.

The gene calls are TRBV13 and TRBJ2-7, with a possible D match to TRBD2 (6 bases). CDR1 and CDR2 (germline): PRHDT, FYEKMQ (reference sequence). CDR3 size: 15 residues. V was cut by 6 bases and J by 4 bases, with 19 bases left in between. In DNA form, the CDR3 reads TGTGCCAGCAGTAGCGCGGAGGGCCTCGGGTACGAGCAGTACTTC. Translating gives CASSSAEGLGYEQYF.

V usage is TRBV7-2 and J usage is TRBJ2-7; TRBD1 matches at 9 bases. Germline V gene sequence: CDR1 SGHTA, CDR2 FQGNSA. The CDR3 has 15 residues. The V segment lost 3 bases and the J segment 2 bases; nucleotides outside the gene matches: 5. CDR3 region: CASSFRRDRAYEQYF. In nucleotides, the CDR3 is TGTGCCAGCAGCTTTCGCCGGGACAGGGCCTACGAGCAGTACTTC.

J is TRBJ2-6 and V is TRBV18; no reliable D call. This CDR3 has 18 amino acids. The V end lost 4 bases, the J end lost 0 bases, and 16 bases lay between the germline ends. Germline V lookup: CDR1 KGHSH, CDR2 LQKENI. The CDR3 region is CASSLRLNPISGANVLTF. For the CDR3, the DNA is TGTGCCAGCTCACTGAGGCTTAACCCGATCTCTGGGGCCAACGTCCTGACTTTC. The whole variable domain, remainder taken from reference TRBV18 and TRBJ2-6, is NAGVMQNPRHLVRRRGQEARLRCSPMKGHSHVYWYRQLPEEGLKFMVYLQKENIIDESGMPKERFSAEFPKEGPSILRIQQVVRGDSAAYFCASSLRLNPISGANVLTFGAGSRLTVL.

J is TRBJ1-2 and V is TRBV3-1 (or the pseudogene TRBV3-2); D gene ambiguous. Germline assignment: CDR1 LGHDT and CDR2 YNNKEL (reference sequence). The CDR3 is 14 residues long. The ends were cut back, 0 bases at V and 7 bases at J, with 12 bases in the middle. The CDR3 DNA reads TGTGCCAGCAGCCAAGAGAACGGTGTGGTTGGCTACACCTTC. Translation gives CASSQENGVVGYTF.

V gene TRBV28 combines with J gene TRBJ1-2; no clear D gene. Germline lookup yields CDR1 MDHEN and CDR2 SYDVKM. The CDR3 is made up of 14 amino acids. Trimming cost V 6 bases and J 4 bases, with 15 bases left between them. Here the CDR3 reads CASSSSRTGYGYTF. CDR3 sequence (DNA): TGTGCCAGCAGCTCCTCCCGGACTGGCTATGGCTACACCTTC.

The genes are TRBV5-5 and TRBJ2-1; 12 bases map to TRBD2. CDR3 length equals 17 residues. Trimming removed 4 bases from V and 0 bases from J; junction bases left unmatched: 5. CDR1 is SGHKS and CDR2 is YYEKEE in the germline V gene (reference sequence). The CDR3 is CASSALAGGSSYNEQFF. CDR3 nucleotides: TGTGCCAGCAGCGCTCTAGCGGGGGGGAGCTCCTACAATGAGCAGTTCTTC.

The chain is built from TRBV9 and TRBJ2-3; D not certain. Germline CDR1 is SGDLS and CDR2 is YYNGEE. The CDR3 extends over 14 amino acids. V lost 5 bases, J lost 2 bases, and 12 bases lay in between. Written as DNA, the CDR3 is TGTGCCAGCAGAGAAGACTGGAACACAGATACGCAGTATTTT. This translates into CASREDWNTDTQYF.

J is TRBJ2-1 and V is TRBV7-2; 8 bases line up with TRBD1. Looked up from germline, CDR1 is SGHTA and CDR2 is FQGNSA. The J segment lost 4 bases and the V segment lost 5 bases, leaving 7 bases of the junction unmatched. The CDR3 totals 15 residues. The CDR3 sequence: CASSTGQGGYNEQFF. CDR3 DNA: TGTGCCAGCAGCACAGGACAGGGAGGTTACAATGAGCAGTTCTTC.

The chain couples TRBV29-1 to TRBJ2-3; 12 bases fit TRBD2. The trim removed 2 bases at V and 1 base at J, leaving 1 base unmatched. CDR3 length equals 15 residues. Germline V gene lookup returns CDR1 SQVTM and CDR2 ANQGSEA. CDR3 region: CSVERTSGGTDTQYF. The CDR3 DNA is TGCAGCGTTGAACGGACTAGCGGGGGCACAGATACGCAGTATTTT.